These T cell receptor beta chains were read from a single sample in a study of T cell repertoires in cytomegalovirus infection. TCRdb called the reads again in MiXCR, with one record for every CDR3 protein. This sample has 300,000 to 400,000 distinct CDR3 sequences, with about a sixth found just once. The sequenced sample consisted of PBMCs. The receptor source for this set is a human donor in good health (CMV status not recorded). Some clones in this sample may be carry-over from other donors' samples. The CDR3 runs from the conserved cysteine through the conserved F or W. The D gene is left open where the match is weak. Not all rows give a size; the values are once, few, many and, for expanded clones, a class.

NA	TRBV2	few	TRBJ1-4	CASTWAERGEKLFF	TGTGCCAGCACTTGGGCTGAACGGGGTGAAAAACTGTTTTTT
NA	TRBV29-1	once	TRBJ1-3	CSALAGGHTIYF	TGCAGCGCCCTGGCGGGAGGACACACCATATATTTT
NA	TRBV7-8	many	TRBJ2-5	CASSLVSVRQPLKETQYF	TGTGCCAGCAGCTTAGTTTCGGTACGACAGCCCCTGAAAGAGACCCAGTACTTC
TRBD2	TRBV4-1	NA	TRBJ2-7	CASSKLAVVSYEQYF	TGCGCCAGCAGCAAACTAGCGGTCGTTTCCTACGAGCAGTACTTC
NA	TRBV20-1	NA	TRBJ2-1	CSAKAQGNNEQFF	TGCAGTGCCAAGGCACAAGGGAACAATGAGCAGTTCTTC
NA	TRBV6-1	NA	TRBJ1-5	CASSEGPRPRQAINQPQHF	TGTGCCAGCAGTGAAGGCCCTCGCCCGCGCCAGGCAATCAATCAGCCCCAGCATTTT
TRBD2	TRBV7-2	many	TRBJ2-5	CASSLKYGTSGRQETQYF	TGTGCCAGCAGCTTAAAGTACGGGACTAGCGGGAGGCAAGAGACCCAGTACTTC
NA	TRBV29-1	many	TRBJ2-3	CSVIWWEISSDTQYF	TGCAGCGTGATTTGGTGGGAGATAAGTTCAGATACGCAGTATTTT
TRBD2	TRBV12-3/TRBV12-4	few	TRBJ2-1	CASRLAGDQYNEQFF	TGTGCCAGCAGACTAGCGGGAGATCAATACAATGAGCAGTTCTTC
NA	TRBV7-6	many	TRBJ1-1	CASSLMQGLNTEAFF	TGTGCCAGCAGCTTAATGCAGGGACTGAACACTGAAGCTTTCTTT
TRBD2	TRBV6-2/TRBV6-3	NA	TRBJ2-1	CASLNGGLAANEQFF	TGTGCCAGCCTCAATGGGGGACTAGCCGCCAATGAGCAGTTCTTC
TRBD1	TRBV27	few	TRBJ2-5	CASSFFDRAETQYF	TGTGCCAGCAGTTTTTTCGACAGGGCGGAGACCCAGTACTTC
TRBD2	TRBV7-2	many	TRBJ2-5	CASRTSGQETQYF	TGTGCCAGCAGAACTAGCGGCCAAGAGACCCAGTACTTC
TRBD1	TRBV12-3/TRBV12-4	many	TRBJ1-4	CASSLRQGGDEKLFF	TGTGCCAGCAGTTTACGGCAGGGGGGAGATGAAAAACTGTTTTTT
TRBD2	TRBV18	few	TRBJ2-1	CASSPFDFGAGGPRAYNEQFF	TGTGCCAGCTCACCATTCGACTTCGGAGCGGGAGGGCCTCGGGCCTACAATGAGCAGTTCTTC
TRBD1	TRBV7-9	NA	TRBJ2-7	CASSPSDRGYSYEQYF	TGTGCCAGCAGCCCTTCTGACAGGGGGTACTCCTACGAGCAGTACTTC
TRBD1	TRBV6-5	few	TRBJ1-1	CASSYSTGVLGTEAFF	TGTGCCAGCAGTTACTCGACAGGGGTATTAGGAACTGAAGCTTTCTTT
TRBD1	TRBV7-6	many	TRBJ1-1	CASSPPGGRNTEAFF	TGTGCCAGCAGCCCCCCAGGGGGAAGGAACACTGAAGCTTTCTTT
NA	TRBV7-9	many	TRBJ1-5	CASSPPGHLNQPQHF	TGTGCCAGCAGCCCCCCGGGACACCTAAATCAGCCCCAGCATTTT
NA	TRBV11-2	NA	TRBJ2-2	CASRLGGTGELFF	TGTGCCAGTCGACTAGGGGGCACCGGGGAGCTGTTTTTT
TRBD2	TRBV7-2	NA	TRBJ2-3	CASSLYDEYTSGRTDTQYF	TGTGCCAGCAGCTTATACGACGAATATACTAGCGGGAGGACAGATACGCAGTATTTT
NA	TRBV4-1	many	TRBJ2-1	CASSQGELRSYNEQFF	TGCGCCAGCAGCCAAGGTGAACTACGGTCCTACAATGAGCAGTTCTTC
NA	TRBV7-9	few	TRBJ1-1	CASSFRSLRSTGVNTEAFF	TGTGCCAGCAGCTTCAGATCCCTCCGATCGACGGGAGTGAACACTGAAGCTTTCTTT
NA	TRBV28	NA	TRBJ2-7	CASTTTRSYEQYF	TGTGCCAGCACCACCACCAGGTCCTACGAGCAGTACTTC